The TCR beta chain described here comes from a study of cytomegalovirus exposure and HLA in healthy donors. Worth noting for this clone: Its antigen is unknown.

This cohort consisted of healthy bone marrow donors. Study-level findings and limits: Rare sequences made up most TCRs, while some public TCRs were found in many donors.

Germline CDR1 reads MNHNY; CDR2 reads SVGAGI (reference sequence). V lost 6 bases to trimming and J lost 1 base, with 15 bases between them. The CDR3 is made up of 15 amino acids. The PCR was carried out with 60 Vbeta primers and 13 Jbeta primers. Method: immunoSEQ multiplex PCR; TCRdb's copy keeps in-frame clones and lacks some. The table includes around 190,000 clones, about 78% detected once. The sequence was collected from a woman aged 25 to 39 in good health and CMV-seronegative. This chain links TRBV6-6 with TRBJ1-1, with D hard to call. Sequencing was done on a sample of PBMCs. The CDR3 here is CASRATSRGNTEAFF. Here the CDR3 DNA reads TGTGCCAGCAGGGCCACTTCCAGAGGGAACACTGAAGCTTTCTTT.